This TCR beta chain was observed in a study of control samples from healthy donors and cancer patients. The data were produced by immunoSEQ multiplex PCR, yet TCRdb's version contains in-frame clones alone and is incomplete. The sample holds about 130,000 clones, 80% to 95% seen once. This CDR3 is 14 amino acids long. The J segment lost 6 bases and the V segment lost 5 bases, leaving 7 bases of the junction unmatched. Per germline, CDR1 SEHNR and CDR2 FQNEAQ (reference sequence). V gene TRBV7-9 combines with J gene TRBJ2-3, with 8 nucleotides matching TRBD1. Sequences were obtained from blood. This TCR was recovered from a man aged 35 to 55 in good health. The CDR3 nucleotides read TGTGCCAGCAGCCTCAGGACAGGGTTGGATACGCAGTATTTT. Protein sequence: CASSLRTGLDTQYF.